Below, 6 T cell receptor beta chains from the same sample are listed, as sequenced in a study of shared clonotypes between healthy human individuals. Data came from immunoSEQ multiplex PCR; TCRdb stores just in-frame clones and leaves some out. The sample lists 600,000 or so clones; approximately 95% were seen once. The naive CD8 population came from CD45RO-negative cells selected for CCR7, without terminally differentiated effector memory CD45RA+ cells. Sequenced material: naive CD8+ T cells sorted from blood. These receptors originate from a woman between 25 and 40 years old in good health.

The chain is built from TRBV11-2 and TRBJ1-3; no firm D call. V lost 2 bases to trimming and J lost 4 bases, with 6 bases between them. The CDR3 runs to 13 residues. Germline V gives CDR1 SGHAT, CDR2 FQNNGV. The CDR3 region has the DNA TGTGCCAGCAGCTTACCAGAGGGAAACACCATATATTTT. This gives the protein CASSLPEGNTIYF.

V is TRBV25-1 and J is TRBJ2-2; 11 positions agree with TRBD2. Germline loops: CDR1 MGHDK, CDR2 SYGVNS. After removal of 8 bases from V and 6 bases from J, the junction contained 5 bases not matched to a gene. The CDR3 sequence is 14 residues long. The CDR3 DNA sequence: TGTGCCAGCTCCATTAGCGGGGGGGCCGGGGAGCTGTTTTTT. This translates into CASSISGGAGELFF.

The chain joins TRBV28 to TRBJ2-2, with 16 positions matching TRBD2. Germline loops: CDR1 MDHEN, CDR2 SYDVKM. This CDR3 comprises 19 residues. V lost 5 bases to trimming and J lost 3 bases; unmatched junction nucleotides: 9. The CDR3 loop reads CASSPYGTSGRADTGELFF. The CDR3 DNA follows: TGTGCCAGCAGTCCATACGGGACTAGCGGGAGGGCCGACACCGGGGAGCTGTTTTTT. Complete variable domain (other parts from reference TRBV28 and TRBJ2-2): DVKVTQSSRYLVKRTGEKVFLECVQDMDHENMFWYRQDPGLGLRLIYFSYDVKMKEKGDIPEGYSVSREKKERFSLILESASTNQTSMYLCASSPYGTSGRADTGELFFGEGSRLTVL.

The CDR3 DNA reads as TGCAGCGTTGAAGAGGAACGGGACAGGGGTAGAAACTATGGCTACACCTTC. The encoded protein is CSVEEERDRGRNYGYTF. The V and J genes are TRBV29-1 and TRBJ1-2; TRBD1 aligns across 10 bases. Germline assignment: CDR1 SQVTM and CDR2 ANQGSEA. J lost 2 bases, V lost 0 bases, and 9 bases had no gene match. The CDR3 runs 17 residues.

This sequence joins TRBV5-1 and TRBJ2-2; 9 nucleotides line up with TRBD1. Germline V gene data show CDR1 as SGHRS and CDR2 as YFSETQ. J lost 6 bases, V lost 4 bases, and 10 bases had no gene match. The CDR3 length is 16 residues. The DNA for the CDR3 is TGCGCCAGCAGCCCTGACAGGGGGTATGCGGCCGGGGAGCTGTTTTTT. Translated: CASSPDRGYAAGELFF.

The rearrangement joins TRBV6-5 to TRBJ2-6, with TRBD1 as a possible D gene (5 bases). Trimming stripped 0 bases from V and 0 bases from J, with 6 bases between. The CDR3 contains 16 residues. Germline CDR1 is MNHEY and CDR2 is SVGAGI. CDR3 in DNA: TGTGCCAGCAGTTACTCGGACACCTCTGGGGCCAACGTCCTGACTTTC. This sequence encodes CASSYSDTSGANVLTF.